A single sample is the source of the 23 T cell receptor beta chains below, sequenced in a study of blood T cell repertoires in COVID-19. The method was immunoSEQ multiplex PCR; TCRdb's version includes in-frame clones alone and lacks a portion of them. Of about 150,000 clones listed, roughly 80% are singletons. The material sequenced was peripheral blood. Source of these receptors: a woman aged 55-75 years with COVID-19, enrolled during active disease.

This clone has only one observation. The rearrangement joins TRBV5-1 to TRBJ2-2, with 14 bases that match TRBD2. There are 15 residues in the CDR3. The germline V gene has CDR1 SGHRS and CDR2 YFSETQ. V was clipped by 3 bases and J by 6 bases; unmatched bases: 1. This chain's CDR3 is CASSSGLAGAGELFF. The CDR3 bases are TGCGCCAGCAGCTCGGGACTAGCGGGGGCCGGGGAGCTGTTTTTT.

The J gene is TRBJ1-2, the V gene TRBV29-1; D perhaps matches TRBD1 (6 bases). With 6 bases removed from V and 2 bases from J, the gap between germline ends came to 13 bases. The CDR3 is 13 amino acids. Germline V gives CDR1 SQVTM, CDR2 ANQGSEA. This CDR3 reads CSVLQGINYGYTF. In DNA, the CDR3 is TGCAGCGTCTTACAGGGAATCAACTATGGCTACACCTTC.

In its sample, this clone was seen once. This chain links TRBV27 with TRBJ1-4; D not resolved. Germline V CDR1 and CDR2: MNHEY, SMNVEV (reference sequence). Trimming stripped 6 bases from V and 5 bases from J, with 16 bases between. This CDR3 contains 15 residues. CDR3 amino acids: CASSPGRQSNEKLFF. The DNA for the CDR3 is TGTGCCAGCAGCCCCGGGAGGCAGTCAAATGAAAAACTGTTTTTT.

The chain's CDR3 is CASSIGARNEQFF. As DNA, the CDR3 is TGTGCCAGCAGCATAGGGGCTCGGAATGAGCAGTTCTTC. The chain carries TRBV6-5 and TRBJ2-1; tentative D call: TRBD1 (5 bases). This CDR3 has 13 amino acids. Trimming took 6 bases from V and 7 from J, leaving 13 bases between them. Germline-derived CDR1 and CDR2 are MNHEY and SVGAGI.

This chain links TRBV2 with TRBJ1-6; 10 positions match TRBD1. Unmatched junction bases numbered 11, after V lost 6 bases and J lost 9 bases. CDR1 and CDR2 (germline): SNHLY, FYNNEI. The CDR3 contains 16 residues. CDR3 loop: CASSAAGGTGVSPLHF. The CDR3 DNA reads as TGTGCCAGCAGCGCCGCCGGCGGGACAGGGGTTTCACCCCTCCACTTT.

The sample holds a few counts of this clone. The rearrangement links TRBV29-1 to TRBJ1-3, with TRBD1 matching over 7 bases. Germline CDR1 and CDR2: SQVTM and ANQGSEA. The CDR3 contains 12 residues. The ends lost 6 bases at V and 6 bases at J; junction bases unmatched: 5. The CDR3 protein is CSVTGEENTIYF. In DNA form, the CDR3 reads TGCAGCGTAACAGGGGAGGAAAACACCATATATTTT.

This clone was seen a single time. V gene TRBV11-2 combines with J gene TRBJ2-7, with D tentatively TRBD1 (5 bases). Germline lookup yields CDR1 SGHAT and CDR2 FQNNGV. Deletions cut 5 bases from V and 3 bases from J, with 17 bases between. CDR3 length: 15 residues. CDR3 sequence (DNA): TGTGCCAGCAGCCCCACAGGAACCATTAGCTACGAGCAGTACTTC. Protein sequence: CASSPTGTISYEQYF.

A few counts support this clone. J is TRBJ2-1 and V is TRBV10-1, with 7 bases that match TRBD2. The CDR3 covers 14 residues. Germline CDR1 is WNHNN and CDR2 is SYGVQD (reference sequence). V dropped 0 bases and J dropped 8; count of bases not matched to a gene: 4. The CDR3, as DNA: TGCGCCAGCAGTGAGTCTCTCGGGGGGTATGAGCAGTTCTTC. Its protein is CASSESLGGYEQFF.

The chain links TRBV6-5 to TRBJ1-3; D not certain. Germline V CDR1 and CDR2: MNHEY, SVGAGI. The CDR3 spans 15 residues. V was clipped by 0 bases and J by 3 bases, with 9 bases between them. This CDR3 is CASSYSGTLGNTIYF. The CDR3 DNA reads TGTGCCAGCAGTTACTCTGGCACCCTTGGAAACACCATATATTTT.

The chain recombines TRBV6-1 with TRBJ1-6; TRBD1 might be the D (6 bases). V shed 4 bases and J shed 9 bases, with 22 bases lying between them. CDR3 length: 17 residues. Germline V gene lookup returns CDR1 MNHNS and CDR2 SASEGT. The CDR3 protein is CASSAPLGRARGSPLHF. For the CDR3, the DNA is TGTGCCAGCAGTGCCCCTCTAGGACGGGCCAGGGGTTCACCCCTCCACTTT.

This chain uses TRBV6-5 with TRBJ2-1; D may be TRBD1 (6 bases). Germline CDR1 reads MNHEY; CDR2 reads SVGAGI. This CDR3 spans 15 amino acids. Trimming pared 8 bases from V and 6 bases from J, leaving 20 bases between. The CDR3 loop is CASSPLTGVINEQFF. The CDR3, as DNA: TGTGCCAGCTCACCCCTGACAGGAGTAATCAATGAGCAGTTCTTC.

With respect to this clone: The same CDR3 also results from other DNA sequences found in this sample. V gene TRBV7-9 combines with J gene TRBJ1-3; maybe TRBD1 (5 bases). V gave up 5 bases and J gave up 2 bases, with 13 bases separating them. The germline gives CDR1 SEHNR, CDR2 FQNEAQ (reference sequence). The CDR3 has 15 amino acids. This CDR3 is CASSPSGGTGNTIYF. The CDR3 DNA is TGTGCCAGCAGCCCCAGCGGGGGAACTGGAAACACCATATATTTT.

The gene calls are TRBV5-6 and TRBJ1-1; possibly TRBD1 for D (6 bases). The ends were cut back, 2 bases at V and 1 base at J, with 12 bases in the middle. CDR3 length equals 15 residues. The germline CDR1 and CDR2 sequences are SGHDT and YYEEEE. The CDR3 reads CASSFTGISNTEAFF. The CDR3 DNA sequence: TGTGCCAGCAGCTTCACAGGGATTTCGAACACTGAAGCTTTCTTT. Supplemented by reference TRBV5-6 and TRBJ1-1, the full variable domain reads DAGVTQSPTHLIKTRGQQVTLRCSPKSGHDTVSWYQQALGQGPQFIFQYYEEEERQRGNFPDRFSGHQFPNYSSELNVNALLLGDSALYLCASSFTGISNTEAFFGQGTRLTVV.

The chain joins TRBV5-1 to TRBJ1-4, with 8 positions matching TRBD1. V was pared by 4 bases and J by 7 bases, with 6 bases of the junction left unmatched. CDR3 length: 14 amino acids. CDR1 and CDR2 from the germline V gene are SGHRS and YFSETQ. The CDR3: CASSLRGQGEKLFF. The CDR3 nucleotides read TGCGCCAGCAGCCTCAGGGGGCAGGGTGAAAAACTGTTTTTT.

The chain joins TRBV3-1 (or the pseudogene TRBV3-2) to TRBJ1-1; the match to TRBD1 covers 8 bases. Germline V gene lookup returns CDR1 LGHDT and CDR2 YNNKEL (reference sequence). This CDR3 spans 14 amino acids. V dropped 6 bases and J dropped 1; count of bases not matched to a gene: 4. CDR3 residues: CASSRGQGNTEAFF. The CDR3 DNA reads as TGTGCCAGCAGTAGAGGACAGGGGAACACTGAAGCTTTCTTT.

The chain employs TRBV25-1 and TRBJ2-1, with 8 bases matching TRBD1. CDR1 and CDR2 from the germline V gene are MGHDK and SYGVNS. V lost 4 bases to trimming and J lost 4 bases; unmatched junction nucleotides: 3. The CDR3 is made up of 14 amino acids. The CDR3 DNA sequence: TGTGCCAGCAGTGTACAGGGGGGATACAATGAGCAGTTCTTC. It codes for CASSVQGGYNEQFF.

The DNA for the CDR3 is TGTGCCAGCAGGGGGGCGACAGTGGTGAACACTGAAGCTTTCTTT. Its translation: CASRGATVVNTEAFF. J is TRBJ1-1 and V is TRBV6-5; the D gene is possibly TRBD1 (6 bases). Germline lookup yields CDR1 MNHEY and CDR2 SVGAGI. CDR3 size: 15 residues. V lost 6 bases and J 0 bases, leaving 14 bases between the germline ends.

This CDR3 is CASSGSADMSQPQHF. CDR3 nucleotide sequence: TGTGCCAGCAGCGGTTCCGCCGACATGTCCCAGCCCCAGCATTTT. This rearrangement joins TRBV3-1 (or the pseudogene TRBV3-2) to TRBJ1-5; no definite D call. The CDR3 contains 15 residues. Germline-derived CDR1 and CDR2 are LGHDT and YNNKEL (reference sequence). The ends were cut back, 5 bases at V and 7 bases at J, with 18 bases in the middle.

The chain joins TRBV5-1 to TRBJ2-2; D is perhaps TRBD2 (6 bases). Germline-derived CDR1 and CDR2 are SGHRS and YFSETQ. The CDR3 runs 13 residues. V lost 6 bases and J 3 bases, leaving 9 bases between the germline ends. In nucleotides, the CDR3 is TGCGCCAGCACCACGGGGGACACCGGGGAGCTGTTTTTT. It codes for CASTTGDTGELFF.

DNA of the CDR3: TGTGCCAGCAGCTTTACAGGGATGAGGAATGAGCAGTTCTTC. This sequence encodes CASSFTGMRNEQFF. The V call is TRBV7-2, the J call TRBJ2-1; tentative D call: TRBD1 (6 bases). Germline values: CDR1 SGHTA, CDR2 FQGNSA. Trimming removed 3 bases from V and 7 bases from J, with 13 bases in between. The CDR3 contains 14 residues.

The chain is built from TRBV10-3 and TRBJ1-1, with 7 bases aligning to TRBD1. Trimming cost V 3 bases and J 0 bases; bases outside gene matches: 4. Germline V CDR1 and CDR2: ENHRY, SYGVKD. The CDR3 has 15 residues. The CDR3 DNA reads as TGTGCCATCAGTGACGCTACAGGGGTGAACACTGAAGCTTTCTTT. This translates into CAISDATGVNTEAFF.

The V and J genes are TRBV12-3 or TRBV12-4 and TRBJ1-2; D gene ambiguous. This CDR3 contains 12 residues. V gave up 3 bases and J gave up 3 bases, with 5 bases separating them. CDR3 amino acids: CASSFGDYGYTF. DNA of the CDR3: TGTGCCAGCAGTTTCGGGGACTATGGCTACACCTTC.

There are a few counts of this clone. The V and J genes are TRBV19 and TRBJ1-2, with TRBD1 identical over 7 bases. The V and J ends lost 4 bases and 0 bases, in that order; junction bases with no gene match: 5. The CDR3 is 15 residues long. Per the germline V gene, CDR1 is LNHDA and CDR2 is SQIVND (reference sequence). CDR3 sequence: CASSTQQGSNYGYTF. As DNA, the CDR3 is TGTGCCAGTAGTACTCAACAGGGGTCTAACTATGGCTACACCTTC. The variable domain in full, completed from reference TRBV19 and TRBJ1-2, reads DGGITQSPKYLFRKEGQNVTLSCEQNLNHDAMYWYRQDPGQGLRLIYYSQIVNDFQKGDIAEGYSVSREKKESFPLTVTSAQKNPTAFYLCASSTQQGSNYGYTFGSGTRLTVV.